This T cell receptor (beta chain) was retrieved from a study of Ad26.COV2.S vaccination and SARS-CoV-2 variants. As for the study in general: Doses of Ad26.COV2.S were injected into muscle once or twice, 56 days apart.

TCRdb keeps only in-frame clones here, not all; method: immunoSEQ multiplex PCR. Seen here are a few hundred thousand clones, around 82% observed once, and the top ten hold around 7.3%. This clone was counted only a few times. No antigen is known for it. This CDR3 is also generated by other DNA sequences in the sample. V was trimmed by 0 bases and J by 6 bases, leaving 8 bases between them. The CDR3 totals 13 residues. CDR1 is SGHTA, CDR2 FQGTGA, per germline. Study findings and constraints: It is possible that the TCR breadth and depth analyses underestimated the total T cell responses.

This sample's treatment: around 19 received Ad26.COV2.S at low or high dose, single or two shots; a few received placebo; per-sample allocation not given. The study sampled participants on day 63 after the first vaccine or placebo injection. The material was peripheral blood, obtained in a trial of Ad26.COV2.S vaccine versus placebo. The genes are TRBV7-3 and TRBJ1-2, with unresolved D. The source is a person between 18 and 65 years old who received the Ad26.COV2.S COVID-19 vaccine or a placebo. Here the CDR3 reads CASSLTGRDGYTF. The CDR3 region has the DNA TGTGCCAGCAGCTTAACAGGAAGGGATGGCTACACCTTC.